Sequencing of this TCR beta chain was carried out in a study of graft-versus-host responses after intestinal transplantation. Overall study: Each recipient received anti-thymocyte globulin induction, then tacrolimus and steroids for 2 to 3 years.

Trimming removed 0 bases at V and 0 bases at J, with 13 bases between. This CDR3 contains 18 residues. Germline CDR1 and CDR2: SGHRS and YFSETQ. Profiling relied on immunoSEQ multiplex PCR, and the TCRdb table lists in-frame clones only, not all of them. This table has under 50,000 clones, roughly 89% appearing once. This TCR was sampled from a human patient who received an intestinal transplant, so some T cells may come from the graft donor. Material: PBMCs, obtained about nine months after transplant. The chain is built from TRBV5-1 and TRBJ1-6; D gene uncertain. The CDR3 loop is CASSLGGLSSSYNSPLHF. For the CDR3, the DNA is TGCGCCAGCAGCTTGGGAGGACTTTCCAGCTCCTATAATTCACCCCTCCACTTT. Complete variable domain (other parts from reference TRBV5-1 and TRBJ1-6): KAGVTQTPRYLIKTRGQQVTLSCSPISGHRSVSWYQQTPGQGLQFLFEYFSETQRNKGNFPGRFSGRQFSNSRSEMNVSTLELGDSALYLCASSLGGLSSSYNSPLHFGNGTRLTVT.